Below are 22 T cell receptor beta chains sequenced from a single sample in a study of T cells in Graves' hyperthyroidism and ophthalmopathy. Amplified regions were TCR beta CDR3 sequences from RNA transcripts. Initially, a first-round RT-PCR of the TCR CDR3 employed the HTBI primer set. In TCRdb, the multiplex PCR reads were re-called with MiXCR into one record per CDR3 protein. The repertoire consists of approximately 400,000 distinct CDR3 sequences, with approximately 14% occurring once and the leading ten covering 13% to 15%. Sequences were obtained from blood. The receptor set was obtained from a woman aged 18-35 years with Graves' hyperthyroidism.

The rearrangement uses TRBV5-1 and TRBJ2-3; the D is unclear. The CDR3 extends over 17 amino acids. The germline CDR1 and CDR2 sequences are SGHRS and YFSETQ. With 3 bases removed from V and 2 bases from J, the gap between germline ends came to 19 bases. The CDR3 sequence: CASSSETLVGFTDTQYF. CDR3 DNA: TGCGCCAGCAGCTCCGAGACTTTGGTCGGGTTCACAGATACGCAGTATTTT.

Worth noting for this clonotype: Since a much larger clone is just one base distant, this may be a read error. CDR3 coding DNA: TGTGCCAGCAGGACGACAGGGCCCACTGAAGCTTTCTTT. This codes for CASRTTGPTEAFF. The V call is TRBV12-3 or TRBV12-4, the J call TRBJ1-1, with 7 bases fitting TRBD1. The CDR3 runs 13 residues. J was trimmed by 4 bases and V by 6 bases; bases with no gene match: 5.

V is TRBV19 and J is TRBJ2-1; TRBD2 matches 9 bases. CDR3 size: 16 residues. Germline values: CDR1 LNHDA, CDR2 SQIVND (reference sequence). Trimming cost V 4 bases and J 2 bases; bases outside gene matches: 6. CDR3 in DNA: TGTGCCAGTAGTACGACTCGCGGGAGGGCCTACAATGAGCAGTTCTTC. Translating gives CASSTTRGRAYNEQFF.

This clonotype was detected once. A read error may account for a junction end that differs from germline. V is TRBV11-3 and J is TRBJ2-3; D is ambiguous. This CDR3 has 12 amino acids. The germline gives CDR1 SGHNT, CDR2 YENEEA. CDR3 sequence (DNA): TGTGCCAGCAGCTTAACGGATGATACGCGGTATTTT. It encodes CASSLTDDTRYF.

This clonotype occurred many times. V gene TRBV6-1 combines with J gene TRBJ2-7, with D possibly being TRBD1 or TRBD2 (5 bases each). The germline V gene encodes CDR1 MNHNS and CDR2 SASEGT. The V end was cut by 2 bases, the J end by 3 bases, with 14 bases between. The CDR3 totals 15 residues. The CDR3 protein is CASSESSWGSYEQYF. CDR3 coding DNA: TGTGCCAGCAGTGAATCTTCCTGGGGGAGCTACGAGCAGTACTTC.

Regarding this clonotype: One end of the junction varies from germline; a read error may be responsible. The genes are TRBV12-3 or TRBV12-4 and TRBJ1-1; D possibly corresponds to TRBD1 (5 bases). This CDR3 spans 14 amino acids. CDR3 nucleotide sequence: TGTGCCTGCAGGAGAGACAGTATGAACACTGAAGCTTTCTTT. This codes for CACRRDSMNTEAFF.

This clonotype occurred many times. V is TRBV5-1 and J is TRBJ2-1; 7 bases map to TRBD1. Germline lookup yields CDR1 SGHRS and CDR2 YFSETQ. V was clipped by 3 bases and J by 0 bases; unmatched bases: 6. The length of the CDR3 is 16 residues. CDR3 protein: CASSSGTVSSYNEQFF. The CDR3 DNA sequence: TGCGCCAGCAGCTCGGGGACAGTGAGCTCCTACAATGAGCAGTTCTTC. Supplemented by reference TRBV5-1 and TRBJ2-1, the full variable domain reads KAGVTQTPRYLIKTRGQQVTLSCSPISGHRSVSWYQQTPGQGLQFLFEYFSETQRNKGNFPGRFSGRQFSNSRSEMNVSTLELGDSALYLCASSSGTVSSYNEQFFGPGTRLTVL.

The V gene is TRBV19, the J gene TRBJ2-5; D possibly corresponds to TRBD2 (6 bases). The V and J ends lost 3 bases and 5 bases respectively, with 13 bases between them. Germline V CDR1 and CDR2: LNHDA, SQIVND (reference sequence). This CDR3 is 14 amino acids long. The CDR3 DNA sequence: TGTGCCAGTAGTATTGCGGAGGGTTCGGAGACCCAGTACTTC. This translates into CASSIAEGSETQYF.

This clonotype was counted many times. The gene calls are TRBV20-1 and TRBJ1-1; D is possibly TRBD1 (6 bases). CDR3 length equals 18 residues. Germline assignment: CDR1 DFQATT and CDR2 SNEGSKA (reference sequence). The V end lost 4 bases, the J end lost 3 bases, and 27 bases lay between the germline ends. The CDR3 sequence is CSATLPGHTRRMDTEAFF. The CDR3 region has the DNA TGCAGTGCTACCTTACCGGGACATACAAGAAGGATGGACACTGAAGCTTTCTTT.

The V and J genes are TRBV19 and TRBJ1-5; 9 bases align to TRBD1. CDR3 length equals 18 residues. V was clipped by 3 bases and J by 1 base; unmatched bases: 10. The germline CDR1 and CDR2 sequences are LNHDA and SQIVND (reference sequence). CDR3 nucleotides: TGTGCCAGTAGTATGACCTTCCGACAGGGGGGAAGCAATCAGCCCCAGCATTTT. Residues: CASSMTFRQGGSNQPQHF.

This clonotype was counted many times. The V gene is TRBV2, the J gene TRBJ2-2; D possibly corresponds to TRBD1 (5 bases). The CDR3 has 12 residues. The germline CDR1 and CDR2 sequences are SNHLY and FYNNEI. V lost 7 bases, J lost 4 bases, and 7 bases lay in between. The CDR3 protein is CASTQGTGELFF. The CDR3 nucleotides are TGTGCCAGCACGCAGGGCACCGGGGAGCTGTTTTTT.

The chain links TRBV19 to TRBJ2-1; D ambiguous. V lost 8 bases to trimming and J lost 5 bases, with 16 bases between them. The CDR3 loop spans 14 amino acids. In germline, CDR1 is LNHDA, CDR2 SQIVND (reference sequence). CDR3 region: CASRPGGSNNEQFF. In DNA form, the CDR3 reads TGTGCCAGTCGACCTGGTGGCAGCAACAATGAGCAGTTCTTC.

In this sample, this clonotype turned up many times. CDR3 in amino acids: CASRPRVLAGFNEQFF. The DNA of the CDR3 is TGTGCCAGCAGACCCCGGGTGCTAGCGGGATTCAATGAGCAGTTCTTC. The rearrangement uses TRBV6-1 and TRBJ2-1; 9 bases match TRBD2. CDR3 length: 16 amino acids. Germline CDR1 is MNHNS and CDR2 is SASEGT. V was pared by 6 bases and J by 6 bases, with 12 bases of the junction left unmatched.

This clonotype was seen repeatedly, ten times or more. The V gene is TRBV28, the J gene TRBJ1-1, with a possible D match to TRBD1 (6 bases). This CDR3 spans 15 amino acids. The V gene lost 4 bases and the J gene lost 5 bases, with 17 bases spanning the gap. Germline V gene sequence: CDR1 MDHEN, CDR2 SYDVKM. The CDR3 protein is CASSSPQGQGTEAFF. CDR3 bases: TGTGCCAGCAGTTCCCCCCAGGGGCAAGGGACTGAAGCTTTCTTT. Supplemented by reference TRBV28 and TRBJ1-1, the full variable domain reads DVKVTQSSRYLVKRTGEKVFLECVQDMDHENMFWYRQDPGLGLRLIYFSYDVKMKEKGDIPEGYSVSREKKERFSLILESASTNQTSMYLCASSSPQGQGTEAFFGQGTRLTVV.

At least ten counts were recorded for this clonotype. This chain joins TRBV5-1 and TRBJ2-1; TRBD2 might be the D (5 bases). CDR1 and CDR2 (germline): SGHRS, YFSETQ. This CDR3 has 15 residues. V gave up 6 bases and J gave up 3 bases, with 16 bases separating them. As DNA, the CDR3 is TGCGCCAGCACTTTATCCCTCCGGGACTACAATGAGCAGTTCTTC. Translation gives CASTLSLRDYNEQFF.

The chain uses TRBV28 and TRBJ2-2, with 12 nucleotides matching TRBD1. J lost 5 bases, V lost 6 bases, and 4 bases had no gene match. In germline, CDR1 is MDHEN, CDR2 SYDVKM. The CDR3 spans 15 residues. CDR3 amino acids: CASRGTGGATGELFF. The CDR3 nucleotides are TGTGCCAGCAGGGGGACAGGGGGCGCGACCGGGGAGCTGTTTTTT.

This clonotype was found many times. V and J are TRBV6-1 and TRBJ1-1, with a possible D match to TRBD1 (6 bases). The germline V and J ends were trimmed by 4 bases and 1 base, with 13 bases remaining between them. Germline V gene data show CDR1 as MNHNS and CDR2 as SASEGT. The CDR3 loop spans 15 amino acids. For the CDR3, the DNA is TGTGCCAGCAGTGCAGGGGTTCTATCGAACACTGAAGCTTTCTTT. As protein: CASSAGVLSNTEAFF.

V and J are TRBV7-9 and TRBJ1-5; TRBD1 is a possible D gene (5 bases). Germline V lookup: CDR1 SEHNR, CDR2 FQNEAQ (reference sequence). The CDR3 sequence is 14 residues long. Trimming left V 3 bases short and J 5 bases short, with 11 bases between. The CDR3 loop reads CASSFRVVDQPQHF. The CDR3 DNA reads as TGTGCCAGCAGCTTCAGGGTTGTAGATCAGCCCCAGCATTTT.

The table lists this clonotype with many counts. The gene calls are TRBV6-2 or TRBV6-3 and TRBJ2-3, with D hard to call. CDR3 length: 13 amino acids. V dropped 6 bases and J dropped 4 bases, with 11 bases sitting between them. CDR1 and CDR2 (germline): MNHEY, SVGEGT. DNA for the CDR3: TGTGCCAGCAGACCCTCGTCATCAGATACGCAGTATTTT. It yields the protein CASRPSSSDTQYF.

This clonotype has a handful of counts. The CDR3 DNA is TGTGCCAGCAGTCGAGGGACAATTGAGCCCCAGCATTTT. Its protein product is CASSRGTIEPQHF. The chain has TRBV6-1 and TRBJ1-5, with D perhaps TRBD1 (6 bases). Trimming took off 5 bases at V and 8 bases at J, with 13 bases between the two ends. The CDR3 is 13 residues long. Germline lookup yields CDR1 MNHNS and CDR2 SASEGT.

This clonotype was seen only once. The chain links TRBV6-2 or TRBV6-3 to TRBJ1-2, with 10 bases fitting TRBD1. The CDR3 extends over 13 amino acids. Germline values: CDR1 MNHEY, CDR2 SVGEGT. V shed 2 bases and J 8 bases; nucleotides not matched to a gene: 2. CDR3 in amino acids: CASSYGTGEGYTF. In nucleotides, the CDR3 is TGTGCCAGCAGTTACGGGACAGGGGAAGGCTACACCTTC.

This clonotype was seen ten or more times. The V call is TRBV2, the J call TRBJ1-1, with 7 bases identical to TRBD1. V trimming: 10 bases; J trimming: 7 bases; junction bases outside the gene matches: 12. This CDR3 has 13 residues. Germline assignment: CDR1 SNHLY and CDR2 FYNNEI. The DNA of the CDR3 is TGTGCCACCCAAACCTCCGGGACAGATGAAGCTTTCTTT. Its protein product is CATQTSGTDEAFF.